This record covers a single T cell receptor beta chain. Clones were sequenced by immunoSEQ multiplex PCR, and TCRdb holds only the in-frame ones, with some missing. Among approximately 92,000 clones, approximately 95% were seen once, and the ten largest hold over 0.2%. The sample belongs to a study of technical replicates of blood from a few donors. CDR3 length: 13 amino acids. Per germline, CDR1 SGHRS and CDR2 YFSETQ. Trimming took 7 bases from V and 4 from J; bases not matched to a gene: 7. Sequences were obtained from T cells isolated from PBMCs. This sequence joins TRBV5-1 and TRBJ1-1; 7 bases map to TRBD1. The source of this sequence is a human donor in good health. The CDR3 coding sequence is TGCGCCAGCGGGGCACAGGGGAGCACTGAAGCTTTCTTT. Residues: CASGAQGSTEAFF.